This entry concerns a single T cell receptor beta chain. Its recognized antigen is unknown. No much larger clonotype is one base removed from it; base qualities were not supplied. This sample is part of a study of Ad26.COV2.S vaccination and SARS-CoV-2 variants (dated by TCRdb to the early 2020s). Regarding the research as a whole: Donors in the vaccine arm were drawn from COV1001, a multicentre, randomized, double-blind, placebo-controlled phase I-IIa trial testing Ad26.COV2.S in healthy adults. Ad26.COV2.S was given intramuscularly at 5x10^10 or 1x10^11 viral particles, as a single shot or as two shots 56 days apart. TCRbeta repertoire sequencing was used to assess the specificity and breadth of SARS-CoV-2-reactive T cell receptors after Ad26.COV2.S vaccination. A total of around 32 samples were included in the TCR-sequenced set, comprising around 19 Ad26.COV2.S vaccine recipients, 5 placebo recipients and 8 SARS-CoV-2 convalescent individuals. Trial participants were randomized into five groups of five: low-dose or high-dose Ad26.COV2.S given once or twice, or placebo on both occasions. Blinding of investigators to trial group allocation was maintained during experiments and outcome assessment. Findings and caveats that apply to the study as a whole: Higher spike-specific TCR breadth was observed in Ad26.COV2.S recipients than in placebo recipients (P = 0.0014). Substantial breadth of spike-specific CD8+ and CD4+ T cell responses was reported after vaccination. According to the authors, total T cell responses may have been underestimated by the TCR breadth and depth analyses. The study lacked the statistical power to compare responses across vaccine doses or regimens. Vaccine and placebo recipients had comparable non-spike TCR breadth, which fits with the vaccine containing only spike.

The germline V end is reduced by 3 bases and the J end by 3 bases; junction bases left unmatched: 3. Including cysteine and phenylalanine, the CDR3 has 15 amino acids. Solely the CDR3 DNA is kept, with 45 bases framed from the first base. Via the germline V gene, CDR1 is SGDLS and CDR2 YYNGEE. This specimen's treatment or condition label, per the study, means: some 20 received Ad26.COV2.S at low or high dose, single or two shots; 5 received placebo; per-sample allocation not given. Repertoires of vaccine and placebo recipients were sequenced from samples collected on day 63 after the first injection. In Cohort 1b, about 27 adults aged 18-55 years were enrolled at a single site in Boston, USA, between 29 July and 7 August 2020. Ad26.COV2.S was a replication-incompetent adenovirus type 26 vector expressing a prefusion-stabilized SARS-CoV-2 spike protein from the original Wuhan strain. The immunoSEQ Assay was the method used to sequence TCRbeta CDR3 regions. After extraction, genomic DNA underwent amplification by bias-controlled multiplex PCR, followed by high-throughput sequencing. From the authors' description of their analysis: Collapsing and filtering of sequences were performed to quantify the absolute abundance of each unique TCRbeta CDR3 region. T cell fraction was estimated by normalization of TCRbeta template counts to usable DNA, with usable DNA being measured through amplification of reference genes present in all nucleated cells. Repertoire TCRs were annotated as SARS-CoV-2-specific by exact matching of V gene, CDR3 amino acid sequence and J gene to a known reactive TCR set. The reference SARS-CoV-2 TCR set was obtained from MIRA and was filtered for enrichment in COVID-19-positive ImmuneCODE repertoires, whereby public or cross-reactive TCRs were removed. Based on the MIRA antigens, annotated TCRs were further analysed at the level of specific ORF or position within ORF. Depth was the summed frequency of annotated unique rearrangements, while breadth was defined as annotated unique rearrangements over total unique productive rearrangements. Two-sided Wilcoxon rank-sum tests were applied when comparing TCR breadth between groups. TCRdb re-hosts the immuneACCESS table, in-frame sequences only. Its copies lack some clones; in the studies checked, an unresolved V gene accounts for under half of them, and the cause for the rest is not known. D and trimming come from the DNA, and the V and J calls and clone size come from that table. The sample table holds about 480,000 clones, of which around 90% were seen once. About 13% of the sample is taken by the ten largest.

Source: peripheral blood, taken in a trial of Ad26.COV2.S vaccine versus placebo. The receptor's source is a person aged 18-60 years who received the Ad26.COV2.S COVID-19 vaccine or a placebo. The rearrangement combines TRBV9 with TRBJ2-3, with 11 middle bases fitting TRBD2. The CDR3 corresponds to CASSDTSGRTDTQYF. The DNA reads TGTGCCAGCAGCGACACTAGCGGGAGAACAGATACGCAGTATTTT.